Below, 30 T cell receptor beta chains from the same sample are listed, as sequenced in a study of T cell responses to AZD1222 COVID-19 vaccine. Assay used: immunoSEQ multiplex PCR; TCRdb lists only in-frame clones, some missing. This repertoire shows around 71,000 clones, roughly 85% found once; its top ten account for about 3%. The sequencing here drew on peripheral blood, taken on day 0 of AZD1222 vaccination. These receptors were collected from an adult in good health.

The chain recombines TRBV4-1 with TRBJ2-3; 15 bases align to TRBD2. CDR3 size: 16 residues. CDR1 is MGHRA and CDR2 is YSYEKL in the germline V gene. The J segment lost 13 bases and the V segment lost 3 bases, leaving 11 bases of the junction unmatched. CDR3 loop: CASSQDPRTSGRAKYF. CDR3 coding DNA: TGCGCCAGCAGCCAGGATCCCCGGACTAGCGGGAGGGCCAAGTATTTT.

V and J are TRBV19 and TRBJ1-1; 7 nucleotides align to TRBD1. Germline V gene data show CDR1 as LNHDA and CDR2 as SQIVND (reference sequence). V shed 6 bases, J shed 3 bases, and the junction held 4 bases outside the gene matches. CDR3 length equals 13 residues. DNA of the CDR3: TGTGCCAGTAGAATCGACAGGGACACTGAAGCTTTCTTT. It yields the protein CASRIDRDTEAFF. Filled out from reference TRBV19 and TRBJ1-1, the complete variable domain reads DGGITQSPKYLFRKEGQNVTLSCEQNLNHDAMYWYRQDPGQGLRLIYYSQIVNDFQKGDIAEGYSVSREKKESFPLTVTSAQKNPTAFYLCASRIDRDTEAFFGQGTRLTVV.

The chain is built from TRBV10-3 and TRBJ2-7; D remains ambiguous. The CDR3 covers 14 residues. Deletions cut 3 bases from V and 0 bases from J, with 9 bases between. CDR1 ENHRY and CDR2 SYGVKD come from the germline V gene. CDR3 residues: CAISDATYSYEQYF. Here the CDR3 DNA reads TGTGCCATCAGTGATGCGACCTACTCCTACGAGCAGTACTTC.

In DNA, the CDR3 is TGTGCCAGTAGTAGCGGGGCCTACAATGAGCAGTTCTTC. Protein sequence: CASSSGAYNEQFF. This chain connects TRBV19 to TRBJ2-1; D may be TRBD2 (6 bases). This CDR3 has 13 amino acids. V lost 4 bases to trimming and J lost 2 bases, with 6 bases between them. Looked up from germline, CDR1 is LNHDA and CDR2 is SQIVND (reference sequence).

The chain carries TRBV27 and TRBJ2-2, with 7 nucleotides matching TRBD1. The CDR3 consists of 14 residues. J gave up 3 bases and V 6 bases, and 4 bases lay outside the gene matches. CDR1 and CDR2 from the germline V gene are MNHEY and SMNVEV (reference sequence). DNA for the CDR3: TGTGCCAGCAGCCCGGGACAGCACACCGGGGAGCTGTTTTTT. It specifies CASSPGQHTGELFF.

The CDR3 sequence is CASGEGQGRQPQHF. Here the CDR3 DNA reads TGTGCCAGCGGGGAAGGACAGGGTCGTCAGCCCCAGCATTTT. The rearrangement links TRBV2 to TRBJ1-5; 8 bases align to TRBD1. The CDR3 extends over 14 amino acids. In germline, CDR1 is SNHLY, CDR2 FYNNEI. Unmatched junction bases numbered 9, after V lost 8 bases and J lost 6 bases.

The chain joins TRBV29-1 to TRBJ2-7, with TRBD1 matching 9 bases. V trimming: 4 bases; J trimming: 5 bases; junction bases outside the gene matches: 9. Looked up from germline, CDR1 is SQVTM and CDR2 is ANQGSEA. The CDR3 covers 14 residues. The CDR3 region has the DNA TGCAGCGTTGTCGACAGGGGGTCTGGAGACGAGCAGTACTTC. Protein product: CSVVDRGSGDEQYF.

The chain uses TRBV6-4 and TRBJ1-1; D not certain. Trimming took off 0 bases at V and 1 base at J, with 18 bases between the two ends. Germline CDR1 MRHNA, CDR2 SNTAGT. This CDR3 spans 18 amino acids. Here the CDR3 reads CASSDSVRGTAGNTEAFF. For the CDR3, the DNA is TGTGCCAGCAGTGACTCGGTGCGGGGAACGGCAGGGAACACTGAAGCTTTCTTT.

About this clone: Other DNA sequences from this sample encode an identical CDR3 as well. The chain has TRBV6-5 and TRBJ2-7; a weak D match, TRBD1 (5 bases). The CDR3 runs 13 residues. Germline assignment: CDR1 MNHEY and CDR2 SVGAGI. V was shortened by 6 bases and J by 0 bases, with 9 bases between the two germline ends. CDR3 nucleotides: TGTGCCAGCAGCCGACAGAGCTCCTACGAGCAGTACTTC. Translated, it gives CASSRQSSYEQYF.

V usage is TRBV9 and J usage is TRBJ2-7, with unresolved D. CDR3 size: 11 residues. Germline V lookup: CDR1 SGDLS, CDR2 YYNGEE. Trimming stripped 0 bases from V and 5 bases from J, with 3 bases between. CDR3 sequence reads: CASSVGDEQYF. The CDR3 DNA sequence: TGTGCCAGCAGCGTAGGCGACGAGCAGTACTTC.

The V call is TRBV9, the J call TRBJ2-1; TRBD2 might be the D (5 bases). The CDR3 consists of 15 residues. V was trimmed by 2 bases and J by 1 base, leaving 10 bases between them. Germline V gene sequence: CDR1 SGDLS, CDR2 YYNGEE. CDR3 in amino acids: CASSVLANSYNEQFF. The CDR3 nucleotides read TGTGCCAGCAGCGTTTTAGCGAATTCCTACAATGAGCAGTTCTTC. The full variable domain, completed using reference TRBV9 and TRBJ2-1, is DSGVTQTPKHLITATGQRVTLRCSPRSGDLSVYWYQQSLDQGLQFLIQYYNGEERAKGNILERFSAQQFPDLHSELNLSSLELGDSALYFCASSVLANSYNEQFFGPGTRLTVL.

This chain uses TRBV5-8 with TRBJ2-1, with 11 positions matching TRBD2. V dropped 5 bases and J dropped 0; count of bases not matched to a gene: 10. CDR1 and CDR2 from the germline V gene are SGHTS and YDEGEE. There are 18 residues in the CDR3. For the CDR3, the DNA is TGTGCCAGCAGTACGTTAGGACTAGCGGGCTTCTCCTACAATGAGCAGTTCTTC. Protein sequence: CASSTLGLAGFSYNEQFF. The entire variable domain, with the rest obtained from reference TRBV5-8 and TRBJ2-1, is as follows: EAGVTQSPTHLIKTRGQQATLRCSPISGHTSVYWYQQALGLGLQFLLWYDEGEERNRGNFPPRFSGRQFPNYSSELNVNALELEDSALYLCASSTLGLAGFSYNEQFFGPGTRLTVL.

This clone appeared a few times. This CDR3 reads CASSESGLAFNEQFF. CDR3 bases: TGTGCCAGCAGTGAAAGTGGACTAGCGTTCAATGAGCAGTTCTTC. This sequence joins TRBV2 and TRBJ2-1; TRBD2 aligns across 9 bases. CDR1 and CDR2 from the germline V gene are SNHLY and FYNNEI. V shed 2 bases and J 6 bases; nucleotides not matched to a gene: 5. The CDR3 spans 15 residues.

The chain carries TRBV6-2 or TRBV6-3 and TRBJ2-2; no firm D call. V was trimmed by 4 bases and J by 5 bases, leaving 14 bases between them. This CDR3 has 15 amino acids. Per germline, CDR1 MNHEY and CDR2 SVGEGT. The CDR3 bases are TGTGCCAGCAGTTTTTTGATACTCAAAACCGGGGAGCTGTTTTTT. Translating gives CASSFLILKTGELFF.

The chain combines TRBV9 with TRBJ2-7, with no clear D. The V end lost 3 bases, the J end lost 0 bases, and 10 bases lay between the germline ends. Germline V gene sequence: CDR1 SGDLS, CDR2 YYNGEE. This CDR3 has 14 residues. The CDR3 bases are TGTGCCAGCAGCGCCCGCTCCTACTCCTACGAGCAGTACTTC. Translated: CASSARSYSYEQYF.

The chain carries TRBV6-2 or TRBV6-3 and TRBJ2-7, with 7 positions matching TRBD1. The CDR3 totals 12 residues. CDR1 is MNHEY, CDR2 SVGEGT, per germline. Trimming at V came to 6 bases and at J to 5 bases, leaving 4 bases not matched to a gene. The CDR3 coding sequence is TGTGCCAGCAGCCAACAGGGGAACGAGCAGTACTTC. Protein: CASSQQGNEQYF.

This chain joins TRBV2 and TRBJ2-7; D is possibly TRBD1 (7 bases). The germline V gene has CDR1 SNHLY and CDR2 FYNNEI. CDR3 size: 14 residues. The V end lost 8 bases, the J end lost 3 bases, and 17 bases lay between the germline ends. The chain's CDR3 is CASQGQGGVYEQYF. The DNA for the CDR3 is TGTGCCAGCCAAGGGCAGGGGGGAGTCTACGAGCAGTACTTC.

J is TRBJ2-2 and V is TRBV3-1 (or the pseudogene TRBV3-2); 7 bases fit TRBD2. Germline V CDR1 and CDR2: LGHDT, YNNKEL (reference sequence). With 3 bases clipped from V and 4 bases from J, the junction kept 5 bases outside the gene matches. The CDR3 covers 15 residues. This chain's CDR3 is CASSQRGSATGELFF. The CDR3 nucleotides are TGTGCCAGCAGCCAGCGGGGGTCTGCCACCGGGGAGCTGTTTTTT.

The sample holds one count of this clone. The rearrangement joins TRBV25-1 to TRBJ1-2, with D unclear. Germline V lookup: CDR1 MGHDK, CDR2 SYGVNS. Trimming took off 2 bases at V and 4 bases at J, with 17 bases between the two ends. There are 16 residues in the CDR3. The DNA for the CDR3 is TGTGCCAGCAGTGAAAGGTCGGGGAAAGGGTTCTATGGCTACACCTTC. Translation gives CASSERSGKGFYGYTF.

The rearrangement uses TRBV2 and TRBJ1-5; 8 bases line up with TRBD1. CDR1 and CDR2 (germline): SNHLY, FYNNEI. After removal of 8 bases from V and 4 bases from J, the junction contained 4 bases not matched to a gene. This CDR3 region has 13 residues. CDR3 loop: CASGQGLNQPQHF. CDR3 bases: TGTGCCAGCGGACAGGGTCTTAATCAGCCCCAGCATTTT.

The chain couples TRBV5-5 to TRBJ1-3; no clear D. Deletions cut 1 base from V and 0 bases from J, with 8 bases between. The length of the CDR3 is 15 residues. Looked up from germline, CDR1 is SGHKS and CDR2 is YYEKEE (reference sequence). The CDR3 reads CASSLRRSSGNTIYF. DNA of the CDR3: TGTGCCAGCAGCTTGCGGCGGTCCTCTGGAAACACCATATATTTT.

The V and J genes are TRBV2 and TRBJ2-5; D is undetermined. This CDR3 has 12 residues. Trimming took off 2 bases at V and 5 bases at J, with 6 bases between the two ends. Germline loops: CDR1 SNHLY, CDR2 FYNNEI. The CDR3 DNA reads TGTGCCAGCAGTGAAATAGAGGAGACCCAGTACTTC. Translation gives CASSEIEETQYF. Combining the CDR3 with reference TRBV2 and TRBJ2-5 gives the whole variable domain EPEVTQTPSHQVTQMGQEVILRCVPISNHLYFYWYRQILGQKVEFLVSFYNNEISEKSEIFDDQFSVERPDGSNFTLKIRSTKLEDSAMYFCASSEIEETQYFGPGTRLLVL.

The J gene is TRBJ2-1, the V gene TRBV6-5; 11 bases line up with TRBD2. After removal of 4 bases from V and 3 bases from J, the junction contained 2 bases not matched to a gene. CDR3 length: 15 amino acids. Germline CDR1 and CDR2: MNHEY and SVGAGI. CDR3 DNA sequence: TGTGCCAGCAGTTTAGCGGGGGGGCGCTACAATGAGCAGTTCTTC. This encodes CASSLAGGRYNEQFF.

This clone is a singleton in its sample. V and J are TRBV5-1 and TRBJ1-2; 7 positions agree with TRBD1. The CDR3 consists of 16 residues. After removal of 4 bases from V and 2 bases from J, the junction contained 11 bases not matched to a gene. CDR1 SGHRS and CDR2 YFSETQ come from the germline V gene. CDR3 in amino acids: CASSGDLQGLNYGYTF. The CDR3 bases are TGCGCCAGCAGCGGGGACTTACAGGGGCTAAACTATGGCTACACCTTC. Using reference TRBV5-1 and TRBJ1-2 for the parts outside the CDR3, the full variable domain is KAGVTQTPRYLIKTRGQQVTLSCSPISGHRSVSWYQQTPGQGLQFLFEYFSETQRNKGNFPGRFSGRQFSNSRSEMNVSTLELGDSALYLCASSGDLQGLNYGYTFGSGTRLTVV.

This clone was seen a handful of times. The J gene is TRBJ1-1, the V gene TRBV7-9, with D possibly being TRBD1 (6 bases). Germline V lookup: CDR1 SEHNR, CDR2 FQNEAQ (reference sequence). Trimming pared 2 bases from V and 1 base from J, leaving 11 bases between. The CDR3 has 15 residues. DNA for the CDR3: TGTGCCAGCAGCTTAACACAGGGCAGGAACACTGAAGCTTTCTTT. This codes for CASSLTQGRNTEAFF.

The V and J genes are TRBV30 and TRBJ1-3; 9 bases fit TRBD1. J was trimmed by 4 bases and V by 1 base; bases with no gene match: 5. CDR1 is GTSNPN and CDR2 is SVGIG in the germline V gene (reference sequence). CDR3 size: 15 residues. CDR3 amino acids: CAWSGDRAAGNTIYF. CDR3 DNA: TGTGCCTGGAGTGGGGACAGGGCTGCGGGAAACACCATATATTTT.

CDR3 DNA sequence: TGTGCCAGCAGCTTAGACAGGGAGGAGACCCAGTACTTC. It yields the protein CASSLDREETQYF. The gene calls are TRBV7-9 and TRBJ2-5, with a tentative D call TRBD1 (6 bases). The germline V gene encodes CDR1 SEHNR and CDR2 FQNEAQ (reference sequence). Deletions cut 1 base from V and 5 bases from J, with 8 bases between. The CDR3 runs 13 residues.

In DNA form, the CDR3 reads TGTGCCAGCAGCACAGCGGGACAGGGGGCCTACACCGGGGAGCTGTTTTTT. This sequence encodes CASSTAGQGAYTGELFF. The rearrangement links TRBV7-2 to TRBJ2-2; 12 positions agree with TRBD1. The germline V gene has CDR1 SGHTA and CDR2 FQGNSA. This CDR3 is built from 17 residues. V lost 5 bases, J lost 3 bases, and 7 bases stayed unmatched.

The rearrangement joins TRBV18 to TRBJ2-1; 7 bases map to TRBD2. Trimming took 3 bases from V and 9 from J; bases not matched to a gene: 2. Germline V gene data show CDR1 as KGHSH and CDR2 as LQKENI. CDR3 size: 12 residues. The CDR3 loop is CASSPSGGEQFF. Here the CDR3 DNA reads TGTGCCAGCTCACCCTCGGGGGGTGAGCAGTTCTTC.

This clone was seen just once. The chain recombines TRBV14 with TRBJ1-2, with D possibly being TRBD1 (6 bases). This CDR3 has 13 residues. CDR1 is SGHDN, CDR2 FVKESK, per germline. Trimming stripped 4 bases from V and 1 base from J, with 7 bases between. The CDR3 spells CASSPQGNYGYTF. CDR3 in DNA: TGTGCCAGCAGCCCACAGGGTAACTATGGCTACACCTTC.